The sequence of this T cell receptor beta chain was determined in a study of T cells after yellow fever vaccination (dated by TCRdb to the late 2010s). At the level of the whole study: The SMART-Seq v4 Ultra Low Input RNA kit was used to prepare libraries from fractions with low cell numbers. To follow T-cell clones before and after both primary and booster YFV17D yellow fever vaccination, bulk TCR alpha and beta repertoires underwent longitudinal sequencing. Two healthy male donors, one aged 18 to 29 and one aged 30 to 40 years, made up the cohort. Bulk PBMC replicates and cell subsets were isolated from blood drawn at multiple timepoints before and after both primary and secondary immunization.

The sample's treatment or condition label, in plain terms: live attenuated yellow fever vaccine strain. At each blood-draw timepoint, two biological replicates of bulk PBMCs were obtained. PBMCs were isolated from peripheral blood using a standard Ficoll-Paque protocol. TriZol was used to extract RNA from bulk PBMCs, from CD4 and CD8 fractions, and from dextramer-positive and dextramer-negative fractions. The CDR3 holds 18 amino acids from the cysteine to the phenylalanine. This entry keeps only the CDR3 DNA: 54 bases, framed from base 1. V is pruned by 0 bases and J by 0 bases, leaving 11 bases of the junction without a gene match. Based on the germline V gene (reference sequence), the CDR1 and CDR2 sequences are SGHNT and YYREEE. The sequencer listed for this sample is Illumina NovaSeq 6000. TCR cDNA was made using 5'RACE template switching, a step that added a universal primer site and unique molecular identifiers. Priming for cDNA synthesis came from both the TCR alpha and TCR beta constant segments. Library amplification used two PCR steps, and the second PCR step added sample barcodes and sequencing adapters. Sequencing of libraries was performed on Illumina HiSeq 2500 (2x100 bp) or NovaSeq (2x150 bp). Processing in the source paper ran as follows. MIGEC was used to demultiplex reads and collapse the reads into UMI consensus sequences, and MiXCR was used for V(D)J alignment. Clonotypes responding to the vaccine were identified with edgeR on replicate PBMC samples, with the criteria of FDR below 0.01 and a log2 fold change above 5 up to day 15. Each bulk clonotype received a CD4 or CD8 identity based on whether the sequenced CD4 or CD8 repertoire contained that clonotype at higher abundance. The public reads were reanalyzed by TCRdb: fastp trimming at Q25, MiXCR alignment, in-frame beta chains only. Rows are unified per CDR3 protein, each entry keeping the most common DNA and genes. The V and J calls, along with clone size, are taken from TCRdb and not from the paper's own processing. The sample table shows hundreds of thousands of distinct CDR3 sequences, and 18% are seen once. 18% of the sample goes to the ten largest clones.

The investigation overall reported the following: Compared with the primary T-cell response, the secondary T-cell response was faster but weaker, reaching its peak on day 5 rather than on day 15. A small fraction of clonotypes showed up in both the CD4 and CD8 compartments, probably as a result of convergent recombination. Because the study included only a couple of donors, the extent to which the findings can be generalized is limited. FACS-sorted repertoires could contain abundant contaminating clonotypes from the bulk population, so computational filtering was required. Most clones expanded after primary vaccination (around 96% of CD4 and over 80% of CD8) were re-detected after the booster, suggesting that broad memory maintenance occurred.

Worth noting for this clonotype: Its antigen target is currently unknown. No qualities accompany the bases; no much larger clone lies one base away.

The sample in question was PBMCs, obtained before the yellow fever booster vaccination. The TCR comes from a man aged 18 to 30 who received the YFV17D yellow fever vaccine. In this chain, TRBV5-4 is recombined with TRBJ2-5, with 7 bases aligning to TRBD1. The CDR3 region has the sequence CASSLGLSGTGDQETQYF. In nucleotides, the sequence is TGTGCCAGCAGCTTGGGGTTGTCGGGCACAGGGGACCAAGAGACCCAGTACTTC.